This T cell receptor (beta chain) originates from a study of T cell changes during pregnancy in multiple sclerosis. This CDR3 region has 15 residues. Per germline, CDR1 MNHEY and CDR2 SMNVEV (reference sequence). Trimming shortened V by 6 bases and J by 0 bases, and 12 bases separated the two germline ends. Only in-frame clones appear in the TCRdb table, and some are missing; sequencing was by immunoSEQ multiplex PCR. The sample lists approximately 53,000 clones, around nine tenths occurring once. Sequencing used CD4+ T cells from peripheral blood mononuclear cells, obtained before pregnancy. The chain recombines TRBV27 with TRBJ2-1, with a possible D match to TRBD1 (5 bases). This sequence was found in a female donor with multiple sclerosis, enrolled in a pregnancy study. The CDR3 DNA sequence: TGTGCCAGCAGACTTACAGGAACCTCCTACAATGAGCAGTTCTTC. Amino acid sequence: CASRLTGTSYNEQFF.